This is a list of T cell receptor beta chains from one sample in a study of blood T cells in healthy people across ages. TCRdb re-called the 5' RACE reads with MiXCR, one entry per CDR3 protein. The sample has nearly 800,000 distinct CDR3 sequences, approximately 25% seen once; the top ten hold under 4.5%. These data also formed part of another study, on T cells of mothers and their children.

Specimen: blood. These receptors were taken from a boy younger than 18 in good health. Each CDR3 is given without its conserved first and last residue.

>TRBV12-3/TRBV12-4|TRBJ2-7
ASSLGRRTGAYEQY
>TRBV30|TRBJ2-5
AWKQGIQETQY
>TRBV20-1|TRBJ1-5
SAARYSGTGSNQPQH
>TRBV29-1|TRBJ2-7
SVVWGSYEQY
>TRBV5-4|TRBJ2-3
ASSRTSDTDTQY
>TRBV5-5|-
ASSLAGVPGGRWNEQF
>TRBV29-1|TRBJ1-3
SVEALQGGNTIY
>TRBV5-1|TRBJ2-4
ASSPGTGGDIQY
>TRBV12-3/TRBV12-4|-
ASSSRGLAGNNEQF
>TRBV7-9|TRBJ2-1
ASSPDRGAYNEQF
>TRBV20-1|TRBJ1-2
SARREGLLNYGYT
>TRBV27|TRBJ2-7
ASSFGQGHEQY
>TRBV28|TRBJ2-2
ASSTTSPGTGELF
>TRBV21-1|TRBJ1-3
ASTRASLSGNTIY
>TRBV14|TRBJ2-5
ASSQELAWGKF
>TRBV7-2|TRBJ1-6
ASSLAPTVTNSPLH
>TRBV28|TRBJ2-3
ASSLPGDFDTQY
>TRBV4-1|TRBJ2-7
ASSQGQVAYDEQY
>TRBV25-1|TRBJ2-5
ASSEYRLAGGPETQY
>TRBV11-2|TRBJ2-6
ASSGLHSGANVLT
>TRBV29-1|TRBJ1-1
SAGRMGTEAF
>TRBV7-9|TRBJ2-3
ASSQEY
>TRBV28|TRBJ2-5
ASRSGGPYQETQY
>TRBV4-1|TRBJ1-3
ASSQVGDSGNTIY
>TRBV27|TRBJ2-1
ASSLSTSLNEQF
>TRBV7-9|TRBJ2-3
ASQEVSGTDTQY
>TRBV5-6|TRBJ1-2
ASSLFRGEKLSGYT
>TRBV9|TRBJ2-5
ASSVVPSERETQY
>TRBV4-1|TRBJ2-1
ASSTDRGSYNEQF
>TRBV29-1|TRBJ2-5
SVEQGIAETQY
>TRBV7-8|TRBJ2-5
ASSLLAGGLETQY
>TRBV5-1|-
ASSSKPPGADYEQY